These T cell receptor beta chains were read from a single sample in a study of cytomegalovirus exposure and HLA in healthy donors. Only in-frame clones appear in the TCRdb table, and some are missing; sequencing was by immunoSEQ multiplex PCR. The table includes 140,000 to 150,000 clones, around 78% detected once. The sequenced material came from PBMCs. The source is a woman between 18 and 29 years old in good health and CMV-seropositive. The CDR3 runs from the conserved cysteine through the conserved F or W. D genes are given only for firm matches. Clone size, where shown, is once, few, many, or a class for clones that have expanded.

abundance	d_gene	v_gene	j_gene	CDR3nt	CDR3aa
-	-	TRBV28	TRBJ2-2	TGTGCCAGCAGACGCAGGGGAACGGGCGGGGAGCTGTTTTTT	CASRRRGTGGELFF
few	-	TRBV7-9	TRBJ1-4	TGTGCCAGCAGCTTAGCGATTGGGGCCGAAGAAAAACTGTTTTTT	CASSLAIGAEEKLFF
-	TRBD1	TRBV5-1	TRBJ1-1	TGCGCCAGCAGCTCGACAGGGAGAATGAACACTGAAGCTTTCTTT	CASSSTGRMNTEAFF
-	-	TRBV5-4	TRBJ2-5	TGTGCCAGCAGCTACGCTCTGAGGACAGACCACCAAGAGACCCAGTACTTC	CASSYALRTDHQETQYF
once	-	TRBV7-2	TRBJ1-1	TGTGCCAGCAGCTTAGTACATTCGAACACTGAAGCTTTCTTT	CASSLVHSNTEAFF
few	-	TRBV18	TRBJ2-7	TGTGCCAGCTCACCACTAAACGCCGGGACCTACGAGCAGTACTTC	CASSPLNAGTYEQYF
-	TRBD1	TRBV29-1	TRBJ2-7	TGCAGCGTTTTGGCAGGGGGACACTACGAGCAGTACTTC	CSVLAGGHYEQYF
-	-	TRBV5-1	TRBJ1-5	TGCGCCAGCAGCTTGGCGGGGGGCGGGGGACAGCCCCAGCATTTT	CASSLAGGGGQPQHF
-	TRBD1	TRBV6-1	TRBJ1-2	TGTGCCAGCAGTGAAGGGGGGACAGGGAGCTATGGCTACACCTTC	CASSEGGTGSYGYTF
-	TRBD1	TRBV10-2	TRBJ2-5	TGCGCCAGCAGTGGAGGACAGGGGTCGGGAGAGACCCAGTACTTC	CASSGGQGSGETQYF
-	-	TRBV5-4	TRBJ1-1	TGTGCCAGCAGCTTTTCAGGGAGGACTGAAGCTTTCTTT	CASSFSGRTEAFF
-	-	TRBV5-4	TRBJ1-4	TGTGCCAGCAGCCAAGGACAGTCTGAAAAACTGTTTTTT	CASSQGQSEKLFF
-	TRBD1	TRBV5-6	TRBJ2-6	TGTGCCAGCAGCTTGGTCGCAGGGGGTTCAGGGGCCAACGTCCTGACTTTC	CASSLVAGGSGANVLTF
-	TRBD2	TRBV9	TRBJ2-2	TGTGCCAGCAGCGTTCTGACTAGCCCTAACACCGGGGAGCTGTTTTTT	CASSVLTSPNTGELFF
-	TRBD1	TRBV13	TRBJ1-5	TGTGCCAGCAGCTTTACCGGGACAGGGGGGTACGGCAATCAGCCCCAGCATTTT	CASSFTGTGGYGNQPQHF
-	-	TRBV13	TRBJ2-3	TGTGCCACCCTTGAGGGGGGGGCACGCACAGATACGCAGTATTTT	CATLEGGARTDTQYF